Sequencing of this T cell receptor (beta chain) was carried out in a study of T cell responses to AZD1222 COVID-19 vaccine. Data came from immunoSEQ multiplex PCR; TCRdb stores just in-frame clones and leaves some out. The data show 100,000 or so clones, 87% seen once. Looked up from germline, CDR1 is SEHNR and CDR2 is FQNEAQ (reference sequence). This CDR3 spans 16 amino acids. After removal of 1 base from V and 0 bases from J, the junction contained 6 bases not matched to a gene. The receptor's source is an adult in good health. The rearrangement links TRBV7-9 to TRBJ2-7; 7 bases fit TRBD2. Material: peripheral blood, obtained on day 0 of AZD1222 vaccination. CDR3 in amino acids: CASSLDRSGASYEQYF. The CDR3, as DNA: TGTGCCAGCAGCTTAGATCGGAGCGGGGCCTCCTACGAGCAGTACTTC.